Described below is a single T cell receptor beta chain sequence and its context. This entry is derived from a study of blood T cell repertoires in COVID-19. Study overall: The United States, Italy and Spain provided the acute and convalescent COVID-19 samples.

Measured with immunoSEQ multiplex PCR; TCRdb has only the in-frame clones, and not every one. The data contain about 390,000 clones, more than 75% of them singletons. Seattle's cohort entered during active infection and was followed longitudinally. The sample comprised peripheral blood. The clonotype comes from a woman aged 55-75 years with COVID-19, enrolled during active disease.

CDR3 DNA sequence: TGTGCCAGCAGCTTAGGTGGACTAGCGGGGGGAGAGACCCAGTACTTC. Amino acid sequence: CASSLGGLAGGETQYF. The chain uses TRBV11-3 and TRBJ2-5; TRBD2 matches at 14 bases. CDR1 SGHNT and CDR2 YENEEA come from the germline V gene. The V segment lost 1 base and the J segment 4 bases; nucleotides outside the gene matches: 2. This CDR3 spans 16 amino acids. Drawing the rest from reference TRBV11-3 and TRBJ2-5, the complete variable domain is EAGVVQSPRYKIIEKKQPVAFWCNPISGHNTLYWYLQNLGQGPELLIRYENEEAVDDSQLPKDRFSAERLKGVDSTLKIQPAELGDSAVYLCASSLGGLAGGETQYFGPGTRLLVL.